Listed below are T cell receptor beta chains from one sample, sequenced in a study of patients and donors after allogeneic stem cell transplantation. MiXCR, applied by TCRdb to the RT-PCR reads, yields one record per CDR3 protein. The data hold approximately 160,000 distinct CDR3 sequences, with approximately 28% observed a single time. Source material: blood, either unsorted or a sorted T cell fraction (not recorded which). The receptors here all came from a human donor who was either an allogeneic HSCT recipient or a stem cell or donor lymphocyte infusion donor (not recorded which). It is not recorded whose cells these are; they may come from a transplant donor. Each CDR3 is given with its conserved first and last residue. The D gene is left open where the match is weak. Rows may omit the clone size; those that give it use once, few, many or a size class.

d_call,clone_size,j_call,v_call,cdr3_aa,cdr3_nt
NA,few,TRBJ1-5,TRBV20-1,CSVVRGVGQPQHF,TGCAGTGTCGTAAGGGGGGTCGGACAGCCCCAGCATTTT
NA,NA,TRBJ2-1,TRBV11-2,CASSLMMVGSNLYNEQFF,TGTGCCAGCAGCTTAATGATGGTCGGGAGCAACCTCTACAATGAGCAGTTCTTC
NA,few,TRBJ2-3,TRBV7-6,CASSNSGPSTDTQYF,TGTGCCAGCAGCAACTCGGGTCCTAGCACAGATACGCAGTATTTT
TRBD2,NA,TRBJ2-7,TRBV28,CASSQGGLAGDFYEQYF,TGTGCCAGCAGCCAGGGGGGACTAGCGGGAGATTTCTACGAGCAGTACTTC
NA,once,TRBJ1-1,TRBV7-2,CASSFRDSLEAFF,TGTGCCAGCAGCTTCCGGGACTCCCTTGAAGCTTTCTTT
NA,NA,TRBJ1-2,TRBV15,CATSREFSGFYGYTF,TGTGCCACCAGCAGAGAATTTTCAGGGTTCTATGGCTACACCTTC
NA,few,TRBJ1-1,TRBV28,CASLRTPNTEAFF,TGTGCCAGCCTCCGTACGCCGAACACTGAAGCTTTCTTT
NA,NA,TRBJ1-3,TRBV5-1,CASSLVDQTGSGNTIYF,TGCGCCAGCAGTCTTGTAGACCAGACAGGCTCTGGAAACACCATATATTTT
NA,NA,TRBJ2-3,TRBV28,CASSLLSDTQYF,TGTGCCAGCAGTTTACTCAGCGATACGCAGTATTTT
TRBD2,NA,TRBJ2-6,TRBV18,CASSPIAGEPPGANVLTF,TGTGCCAGCTCACCAATAGCGGGAGAACCCCCTGGGGCCAACGTCCTGACTTTC